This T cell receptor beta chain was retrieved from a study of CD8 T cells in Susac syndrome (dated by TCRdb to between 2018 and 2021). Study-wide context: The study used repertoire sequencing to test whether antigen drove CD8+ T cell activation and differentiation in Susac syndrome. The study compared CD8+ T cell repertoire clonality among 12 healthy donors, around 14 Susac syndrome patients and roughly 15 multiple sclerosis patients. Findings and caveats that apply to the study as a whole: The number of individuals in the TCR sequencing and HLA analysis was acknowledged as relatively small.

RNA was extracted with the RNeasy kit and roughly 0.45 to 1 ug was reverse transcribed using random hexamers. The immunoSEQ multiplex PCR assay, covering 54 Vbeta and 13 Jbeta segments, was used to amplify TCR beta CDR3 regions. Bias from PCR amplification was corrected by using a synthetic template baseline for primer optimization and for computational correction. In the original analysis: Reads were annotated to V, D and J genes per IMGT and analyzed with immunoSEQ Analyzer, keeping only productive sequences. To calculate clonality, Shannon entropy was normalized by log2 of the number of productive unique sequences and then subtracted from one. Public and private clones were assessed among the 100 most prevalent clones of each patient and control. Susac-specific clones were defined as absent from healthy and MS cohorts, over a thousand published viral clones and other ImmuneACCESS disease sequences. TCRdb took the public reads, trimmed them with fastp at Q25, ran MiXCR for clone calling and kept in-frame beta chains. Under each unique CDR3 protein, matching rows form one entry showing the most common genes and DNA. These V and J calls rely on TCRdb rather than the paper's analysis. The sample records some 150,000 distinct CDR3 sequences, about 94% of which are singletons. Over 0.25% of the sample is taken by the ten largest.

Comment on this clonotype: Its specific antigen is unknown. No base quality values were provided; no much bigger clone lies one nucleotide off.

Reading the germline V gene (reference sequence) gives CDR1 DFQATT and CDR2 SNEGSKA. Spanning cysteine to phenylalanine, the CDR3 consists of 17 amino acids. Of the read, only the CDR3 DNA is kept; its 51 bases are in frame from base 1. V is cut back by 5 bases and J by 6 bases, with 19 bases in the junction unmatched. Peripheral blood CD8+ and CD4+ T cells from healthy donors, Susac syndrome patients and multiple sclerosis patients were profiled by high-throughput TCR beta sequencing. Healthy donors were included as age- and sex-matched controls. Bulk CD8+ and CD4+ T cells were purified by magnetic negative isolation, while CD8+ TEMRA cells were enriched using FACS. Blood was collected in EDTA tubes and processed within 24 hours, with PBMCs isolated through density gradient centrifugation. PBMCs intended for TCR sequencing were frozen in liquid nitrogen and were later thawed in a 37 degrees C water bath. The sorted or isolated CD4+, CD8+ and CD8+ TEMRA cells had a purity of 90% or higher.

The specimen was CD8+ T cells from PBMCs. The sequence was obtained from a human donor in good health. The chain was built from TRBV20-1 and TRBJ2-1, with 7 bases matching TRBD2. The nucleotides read TGCAGTGCTGTAACTATGAAGCGGGATTGTTTTGGCAATGAGCAGTTCTTC. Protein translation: CSAVTMKRDCFGNEQFF.